These 9 T cell receptor beta chains share one sample of origin, sequenced in a study of blood T cell repertoires in COVID-19. Produced via immunoSEQ multiplex PCR; TCRdb's table is partial and in-frame only. The table has about 270,000 clones, 81% seen once. The sample taken for sequencing was peripheral blood. These receptors were taken from a woman aged 55-70 years with active or convalescent COVID-19.

The chain carries TRBV2 and TRBJ2-2, with a possible D match to TRBD1 (6 bases). CDR1 is SNHLY and CDR2 is FYNNEI in the germline V gene. Trimming stripped 3 bases from V and 2 bases from J, with 10 bases between. CDR3 size: 15 residues. The CDR3, as DNA: TGTGCCAGCAGTGACGGACAGACTAACACCGGGGAGCTGTTTTTT. Its protein product is CASSDGQTNTGELFF.

The chain recombines TRBV5-1 with TRBJ2-3, with D unclear. Germline CDR1 is SGHRS and CDR2 is YFSETQ. The length of the CDR3 is 13 residues. V was cut by 6 bases and J by 0 bases, with 8 bases left in between. CDR3: CASKSTSTDTQYF. In nucleotides, the CDR3 is TGCGCCAGCAAGTCCACTAGCACAGATACGCAGTATTTT.

V and J are TRBV18 and TRBJ2-2; no definite D call. Germline loops: CDR1 KGHSH, CDR2 LQKENI. V lost 6 bases to trimming and J lost 3 bases, with 20 bases between them. The CDR3 spans 17 residues. In DNA, the CDR3 is TGTGCCAGCTCGCGCAACCCCTCCGGCGGAGACACCGGGGAGCTGTTTTTT. This encodes CASSRNPSGGDTGELFF. The full variable domain, in which reference TRBV18 and TRBJ2-2 provide the parts outside the CDR3, is NAGVMQNPRHLVRRRGQEARLRCSPMKGHSHVYWYRQLPEEGLKFMVYLQKENIIDESGMPKERFSAEFPKEGPSILRIQQVVRGDSAAYFCASSRNPSGGDTGELFFGEGSRLTVL.

The V and J genes are TRBV4-1 and TRBJ1-4, with 9 bases aligning to TRBD1. This CDR3 region has 18 residues. Germline trimming cut 4 bases from V and 2 bases from J; bases unmatched to any gene: 11. The germline CDR1 and CDR2 sequences are MGHRA and YSYEKL. CDR3 sequence reads: CASSLTGQGGMTNEKLFF. Here the CDR3 DNA reads TGCGCCAGCAGCCTAACGGGACAGGGAGGGATGACTAATGAAAAACTGTTTTTT.

The chain combines TRBV7-9 with TRBJ2-1; 14 nucleotides match TRBD2. CDR1 is SEHNR, CDR2 FQNEAQ, per germline (reference sequence). This CDR3 has 16 residues. V lost 4 bases to trimming and J lost 6 bases; unmatched junction nucleotides: 5. Here the CDR3 DNA reads TGTGCCAGCAGCTCCCCAGGACTAGCGGGAGGCAATGAGCAGTTCTTC. This translates into CASSSPGLAGGNEQFF.

The chain carries TRBV7-2 and TRBJ2-1; TRBD2 matches 11 bases. The CDR3 extends over 18 amino acids. V lost 2 bases to trimming and J lost 5 bases; unmatched junction nucleotides: 11. From germline, CDR1 is SGHTA and CDR2 FQGNSA. CDR3 region: CASSLRTSGLLRDNEQFF. The CDR3 coding sequence is TGTGCCAGCAGCTTAAGGACTAGCGGGCTCCTGCGGGACAATGAGCAGTTCTTC. Based on the CDR3 plus reference TRBV7-2 and TRBJ2-1, the full variable domain is GAGVSQSPSNKVTEKGKDVELRCDPISGHTALYWYRQSLGQGLEFLIYFQGNSAPDKSGLPSDRFSAERTGGSVSTLTIQRTQQEDSAVYLCASSLRTSGLLRDNEQFFGPGTRLTVL.

The chain links TRBV19 to TRBJ2-1, with a possible D match to TRBD2 (7 bases). The CDR3 is made up of 16 amino acids. In germline, CDR1 is LNHDA, CDR2 SQIVND (reference sequence). Trimming stripped 5 bases from V and 2 bases from J, with 16 bases between. The CDR3 reads CASSVGGGGAYNEQFF. In DNA, the CDR3 is TGTGCCAGTAGTGTGGGAGGGGGTGGCGCCTACAATGAGCAGTTCTTC.

V usage is TRBV11-1 and J usage is TRBJ2-5, with 10 bases fitting TRBD2. In germline, CDR1 is SGHAT, CDR2 FQDESV (reference sequence). Unmatched junction bases numbered 7, after V lost 7 bases and J lost 2 bases. CDR3 length: 15 amino acids. The CDR3 DNA reads TGTGCCAGCACCCAACAGCGGGGGGGGCAAGAGACCCAGTACTTC. Amino acid sequence: CASTQQRGGQETQYF.

CDR3 amino acids: CASSTGQNYEQYF. CDR3 nucleotide sequence: TGTGCCAGTAGTACGGGACAGAACTACGAGCAGTACTTC. The genes are TRBV19 and TRBJ2-7; 7 nucleotides line up with TRBD1. V shed 4 bases and J 3 bases; nucleotides not matched to a gene: 3. Germline CDR1 and CDR2: LNHDA and SQIVND (reference sequence). This CDR3 is 13 amino acids long.